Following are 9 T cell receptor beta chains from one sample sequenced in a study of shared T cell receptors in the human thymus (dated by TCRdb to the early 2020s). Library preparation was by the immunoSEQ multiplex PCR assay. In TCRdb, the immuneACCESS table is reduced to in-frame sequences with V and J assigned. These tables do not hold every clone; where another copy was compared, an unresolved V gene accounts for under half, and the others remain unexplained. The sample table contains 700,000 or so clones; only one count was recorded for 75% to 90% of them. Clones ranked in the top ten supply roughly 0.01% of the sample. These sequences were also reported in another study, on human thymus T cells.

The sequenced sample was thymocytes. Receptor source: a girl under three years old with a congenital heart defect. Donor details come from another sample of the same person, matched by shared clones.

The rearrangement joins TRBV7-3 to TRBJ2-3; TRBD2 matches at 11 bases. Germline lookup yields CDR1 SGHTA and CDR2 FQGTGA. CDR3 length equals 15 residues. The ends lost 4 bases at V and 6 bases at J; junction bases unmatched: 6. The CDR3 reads CASSSTSGVADTQYF. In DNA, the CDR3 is TGTGCCAGCAGCTCGACTAGCGGGGTAGCCGATACGCAGTATTTT.

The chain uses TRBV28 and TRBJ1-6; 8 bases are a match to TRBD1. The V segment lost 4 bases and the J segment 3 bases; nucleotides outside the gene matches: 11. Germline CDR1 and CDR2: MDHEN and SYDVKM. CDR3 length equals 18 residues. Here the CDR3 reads CASSSPGGGLGYNSPLHF. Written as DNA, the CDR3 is TGTGCCAGCAGTTCCCCAGGGGGCGGGTTGGGCTATAATTCACCCCTCCACTTT.

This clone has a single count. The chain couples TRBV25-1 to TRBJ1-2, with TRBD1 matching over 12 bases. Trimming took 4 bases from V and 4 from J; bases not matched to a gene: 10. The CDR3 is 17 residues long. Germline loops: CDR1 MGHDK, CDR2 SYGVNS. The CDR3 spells CASSAGTGGEGSYGYTF. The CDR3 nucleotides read TGTGCCAGCAGTGCCGGGACAGGGGGCGAGGGATCCTATGGCTACACCTTC.

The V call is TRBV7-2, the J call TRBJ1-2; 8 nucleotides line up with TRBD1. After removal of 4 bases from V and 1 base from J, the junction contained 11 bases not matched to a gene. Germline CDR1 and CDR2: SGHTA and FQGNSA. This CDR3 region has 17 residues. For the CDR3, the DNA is TGTGCCAGCAGCTCCCAGGACAGGGCCGCCCATAACTATGGCTACACCTTC. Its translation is CASSSQDRAAHNYGYTF.

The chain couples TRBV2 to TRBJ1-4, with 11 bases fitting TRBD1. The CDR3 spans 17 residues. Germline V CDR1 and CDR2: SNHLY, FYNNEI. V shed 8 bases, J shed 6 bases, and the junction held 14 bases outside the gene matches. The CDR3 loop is CASGEGPWTGGYEKLFF. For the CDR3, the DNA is TGTGCCAGCGGCGAGGGGCCCTGGACAGGGGGCTATGAAAAACTGTTTTTT.

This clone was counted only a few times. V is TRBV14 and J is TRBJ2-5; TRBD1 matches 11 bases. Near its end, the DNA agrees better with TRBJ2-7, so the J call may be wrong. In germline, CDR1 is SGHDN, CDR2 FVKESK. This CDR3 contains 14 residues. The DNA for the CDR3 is TGTGCCAGCAGCGTCGGGACAGGGGGTAACGAGCAGTACTTC. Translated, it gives CASSVGTGGNEQYF.

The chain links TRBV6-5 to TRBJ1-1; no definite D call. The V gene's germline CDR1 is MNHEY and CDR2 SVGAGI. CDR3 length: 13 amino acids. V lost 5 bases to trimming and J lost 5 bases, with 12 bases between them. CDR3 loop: CASSLSTRTEAFF. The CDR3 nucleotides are TGTGCCAGCAGTCTATCGACTAGGACTGAAGCTTTCTTT.

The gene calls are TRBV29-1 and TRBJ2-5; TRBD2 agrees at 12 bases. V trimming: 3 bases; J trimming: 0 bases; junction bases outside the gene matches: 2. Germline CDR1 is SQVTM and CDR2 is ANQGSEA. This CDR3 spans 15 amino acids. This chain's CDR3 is CSVERLAGDQETQYF. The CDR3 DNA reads TGCAGCGTTGAGAGACTAGCGGGGGACCAAGAGACCCAGTACTTC. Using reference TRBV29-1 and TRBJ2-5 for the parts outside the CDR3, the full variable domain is SAVISQKPSRDICQRGTSLTIQCQVDSQVTMMFWYRQQPGQSLTLIATANQGSEATYESGFVIDKFPISRPNLTFSTLTVSNMSPEDSSIYLCSVERLAGDQETQYFGPGTRLLVL.

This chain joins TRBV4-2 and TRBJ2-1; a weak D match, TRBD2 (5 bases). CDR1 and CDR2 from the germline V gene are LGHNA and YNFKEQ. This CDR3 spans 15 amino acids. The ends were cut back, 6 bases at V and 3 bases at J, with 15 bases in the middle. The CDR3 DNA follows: TGTGCCAGCAGTCGTGAGAGCGGAATCTACAATGAGCAGTTCTTC. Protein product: CASSRESGIYNEQFF.